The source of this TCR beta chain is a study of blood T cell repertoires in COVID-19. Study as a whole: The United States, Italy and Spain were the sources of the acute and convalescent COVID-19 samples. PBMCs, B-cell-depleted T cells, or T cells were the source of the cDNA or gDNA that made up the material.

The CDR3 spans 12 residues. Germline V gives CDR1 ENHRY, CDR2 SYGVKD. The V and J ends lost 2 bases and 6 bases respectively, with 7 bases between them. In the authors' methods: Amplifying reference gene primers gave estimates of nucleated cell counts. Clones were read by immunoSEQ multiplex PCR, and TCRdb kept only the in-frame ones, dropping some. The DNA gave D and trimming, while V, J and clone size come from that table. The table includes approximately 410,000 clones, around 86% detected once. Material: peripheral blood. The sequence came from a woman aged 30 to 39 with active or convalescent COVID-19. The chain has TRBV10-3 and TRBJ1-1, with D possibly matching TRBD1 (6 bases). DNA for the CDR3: TGTGCCATCAGTGAGCGGACAGCTGAAGCTTTCTTT. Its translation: CAISERTAEAFF.